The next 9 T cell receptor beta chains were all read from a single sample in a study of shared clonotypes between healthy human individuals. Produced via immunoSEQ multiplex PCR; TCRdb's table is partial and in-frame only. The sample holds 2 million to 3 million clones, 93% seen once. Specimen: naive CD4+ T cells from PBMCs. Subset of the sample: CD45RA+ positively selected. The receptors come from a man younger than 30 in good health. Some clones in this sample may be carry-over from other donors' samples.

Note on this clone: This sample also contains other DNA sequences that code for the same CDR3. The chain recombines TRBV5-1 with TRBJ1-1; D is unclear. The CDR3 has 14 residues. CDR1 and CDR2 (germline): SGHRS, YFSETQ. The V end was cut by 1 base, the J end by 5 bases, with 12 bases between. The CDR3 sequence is CASSLSAGGTEAFF. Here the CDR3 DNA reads TGCGCCAGCAGCTTGAGTGCGGGCGGGACTGAAGCTTTCTTT.

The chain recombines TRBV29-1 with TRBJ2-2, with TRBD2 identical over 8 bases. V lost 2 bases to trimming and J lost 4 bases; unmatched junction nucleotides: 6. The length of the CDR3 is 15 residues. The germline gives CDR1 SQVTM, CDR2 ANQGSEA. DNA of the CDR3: TGCAGCGTTGAAACGGGGGGGGTTGCCACCGGGGAGCTGTTTTTT. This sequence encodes CSVETGGVATGELFF.

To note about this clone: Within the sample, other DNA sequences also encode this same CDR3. The CDR3 region is CASSPGQGNSGANVLTF. DNA of the CDR3: TGTGCCAGCAGTCCGGGACAGGGGAACTCTGGGGCCAACGTCCTGACTTTC. This sequence joins TRBV7-6 and TRBJ2-6, with TRBD1 identical over 10 bases. The CDR3 spans 17 residues. V shed 6 bases, J shed 0 bases, and the junction held 5 bases outside the gene matches. Germline V gene data show CDR1 as SGHVS and CDR2 as FNYEAQ.

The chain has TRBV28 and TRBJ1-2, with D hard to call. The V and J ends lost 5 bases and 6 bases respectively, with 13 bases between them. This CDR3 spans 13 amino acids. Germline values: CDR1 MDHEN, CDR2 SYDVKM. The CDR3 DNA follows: TGTGCCAGCAGTCGCGGCAGGCCCCATGGCTACACCTTC. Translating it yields CASSRGRPHGYTF.

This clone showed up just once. The CDR3 DNA is TGTGCCAGTAGTAGACCAGGGGACTACGAGCAGTACTTC. Translated: CASSRPGDYEQYF. This rearrangement joins TRBV19 to TRBJ2-7, with D perhaps matching TRBD1 (6 bases). There are 13 residues in the CDR3. Germline V gives CDR1 LNHDA, CDR2 SQIVND (reference sequence). Trimming left V 4 bases short and J 3 bases short, with 10 bases between.

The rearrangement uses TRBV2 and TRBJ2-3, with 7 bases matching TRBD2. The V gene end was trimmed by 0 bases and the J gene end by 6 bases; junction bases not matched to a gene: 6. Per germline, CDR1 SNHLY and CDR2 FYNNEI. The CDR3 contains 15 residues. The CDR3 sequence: CASSEAGGSKDTQYF. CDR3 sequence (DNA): TGTGCCAGCAGTGAAGCGGGAGGGAGTAAGGATACGCAGTATTTT.

The CDR3 region is CASSEVGGGSRTDTQYF. Written as DNA, the CDR3 is TGTGCCAGCAGTGAAGTTGGTGGGGGCAGCCGCACAGATACGCAGTATTTT. The chain couples TRBV2 to TRBJ2-3, with TRBD1 as a possible D gene (6 bases). The CDR3 is 17 amino acids. CDR1 is SNHLY, CDR2 FYNNEI, per germline. V lost 1 base and J 1 base, leaving 15 bases between the germline ends.

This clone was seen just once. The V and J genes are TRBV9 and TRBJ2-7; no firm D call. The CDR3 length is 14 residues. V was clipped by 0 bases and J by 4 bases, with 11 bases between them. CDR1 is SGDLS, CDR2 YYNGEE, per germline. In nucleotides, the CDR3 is TGTGCCAGCAGCGTAGAAGGTAGTCGGTACGAGCAGTACTTC. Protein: CASSVEGSRYEQYF.

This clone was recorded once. This CDR3 is CASSRVRRSNEKLFF. CDR3 nucleotide sequence: TGCGCCAGCAGCCGGGTTAGGCGTTCTAATGAAAAACTGTTTTTT. The chain links TRBV5-1 to TRBJ1-4; D not resolved. Looked up from germline, CDR1 is SGHRS and CDR2 is YFSETQ. Trimming removed 4 bases from V and 3 bases from J, with 13 bases in between. This CDR3 has 15 amino acids.